This entry features one T cell receptor (beta chain) sequence. At one end, the junction sequence differs from germline, possibly due to a read error. Using immunoSEQ multiplex PCR, the repertoire was profiled, and TCRdb retains in-frame clones only, with some absent. This table holds some 15,000 clones, 73% found once. The sample comes from a study of PD-1 and CTLA-4 blockade in melanoma. The sequencing here drew on CD8+ T cells from peripheral blood, taken before anti-PD-1 treatment. The sequence came from a human donor with melanoma.

The CDR3 DNA is TGTGCCAGCAGTGAAGATGGGACAGGTGATATCTTC. Its translation: CASSEDGTGDIF. The J gene is TRBJ2-1, the V gene TRBV2; TRBD1 matches at 8 bases. CDR1 and CDR2 from the germline V gene are SNHLY and FYNNEI. This CDR3 contains 12 residues.